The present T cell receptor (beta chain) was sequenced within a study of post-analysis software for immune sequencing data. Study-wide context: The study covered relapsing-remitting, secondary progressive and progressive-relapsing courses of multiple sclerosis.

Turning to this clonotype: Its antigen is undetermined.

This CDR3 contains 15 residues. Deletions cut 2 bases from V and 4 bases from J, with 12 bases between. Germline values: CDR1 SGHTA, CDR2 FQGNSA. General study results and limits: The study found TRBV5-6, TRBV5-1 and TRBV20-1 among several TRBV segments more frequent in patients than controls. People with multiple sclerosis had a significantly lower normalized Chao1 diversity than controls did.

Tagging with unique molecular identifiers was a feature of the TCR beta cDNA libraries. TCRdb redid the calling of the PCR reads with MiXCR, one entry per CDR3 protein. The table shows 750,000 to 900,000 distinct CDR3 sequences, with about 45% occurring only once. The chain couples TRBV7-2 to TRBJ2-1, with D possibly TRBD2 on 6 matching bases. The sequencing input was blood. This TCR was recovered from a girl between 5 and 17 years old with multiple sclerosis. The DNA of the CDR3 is TGTGCCAGCAGCTTATTCGGGGGAGAGTACAATGAGCAGTTCTTC. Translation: CASSLFGGEYNEQFF.